The 3 T cell receptor beta chains reported below all come from one sample, sequenced in a study of cytomegalovirus exposure and HLA in healthy donors. The PCR had 60 Vbeta and 13 Jbeta primers. Sequencing used immunoSEQ multiplex PCR; TCRdb keeps in-frame clones, though not all of them. The sample carries fewer than 200,000 clones, about two thirds recorded once. The sequencing input was PBMCs. The receptors were gathered from a young woman in good health and CMV-seronegative.

The rearrangement links TRBV10-3 to TRBJ1-1; D is perhaps TRBD1 (5 bases). CDR1 and CDR2 from the germline V gene are ENHRY and SYGVKD. The CDR3 extends over 17 amino acids. V lost 3 bases and J lost 5, with 22 bases in between. The CDR3 DNA follows: TGTGCCATCAGTGATCCGGACGGGGGGGGTGAGATGACTGAAGCTTTCTTT. Protein product: CAISDPDGGGEMTEAFF.

The chain recombines TRBV28 with TRBJ2-1; 10 bases map to TRBD1. Germline V gene sequence: CDR1 MDHEN, CDR2 SYDVKM. V was clipped by 2 bases and J by 3 bases; unmatched bases: 7. CDR3 length: 17 residues. The CDR3 protein is CASSLLTGGFNYNEQFF. The DNA for the CDR3 is TGTGCCAGCAGTTTACTGACAGGGGGCTTCAACTACAATGAGCAGTTCTTC.

The genes are TRBV7-9 and TRBJ1-2; D is possibly TRBD1 (5 bases). V gave up 6 bases and J gave up 8 bases, with 13 bases separating them. Germline V lookup: CDR1 SEHNR, CDR2 FQNEAQ (reference sequence). The CDR3 covers 12 residues. For the CDR3, the DNA is TGTGCCAGCAGTCAGGGATTGGTGGGCTACACCTTC. Translating it yields CASSQGLVGYTF.